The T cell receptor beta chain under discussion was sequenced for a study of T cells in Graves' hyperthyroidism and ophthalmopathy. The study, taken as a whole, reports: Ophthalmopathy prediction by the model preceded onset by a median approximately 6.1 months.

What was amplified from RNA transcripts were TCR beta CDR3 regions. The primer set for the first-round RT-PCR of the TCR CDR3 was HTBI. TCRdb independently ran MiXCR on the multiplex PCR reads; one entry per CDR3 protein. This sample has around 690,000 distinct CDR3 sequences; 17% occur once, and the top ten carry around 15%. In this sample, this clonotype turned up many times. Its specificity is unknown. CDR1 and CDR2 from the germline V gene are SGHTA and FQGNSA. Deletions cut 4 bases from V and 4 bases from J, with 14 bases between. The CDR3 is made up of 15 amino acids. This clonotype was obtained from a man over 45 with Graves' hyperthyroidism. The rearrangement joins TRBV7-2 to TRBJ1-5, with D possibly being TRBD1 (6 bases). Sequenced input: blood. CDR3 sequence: CASSSTTGVNQPQHF. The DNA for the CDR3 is TGTGCCAGCAGCTCGACGACAGGCGTGAATCAGCCCCAGCATTTT.